Shown below are 14 T cell receptor beta chains from a single sample sequenced in a study of T cells expressing NK-cell markers. TCRdb reworked the 5' RACE reads into one entry per CDR3 protein, no DNA. The sample table includes a few hundred thousand distinct CDR3 sequences. What was sequenced was blood T cells: a sorted CD56 or NKG2C T cell subset, CD4+ or CD8+ T cells, or bulk PBMC T cells (not recorded which). Every receptor here comes from a man aged 18 to 70 in good health.

The chain joins TRBV6-1 to TRBJ1-2; the TCRdb call, TRBD1, lacks DNA for checking. The CDR3 covers 15 residues. CDR1 is MNHNS, CDR2 SASEGT, per germline. The CDR3 loop is CASSRDREANYGYTF.

Here the CDR3 reads CASRRQGAYEQFF. The chain links TRBV12-3 or TRBV12-4 to TRBJ2-1; TCRdb's D gene call, TRBD1, goes unchecked for lack of DNA. The CDR3 has 13 residues.

The chain couples TRBV20-1 to TRBJ1-2; TCRdb's D gene call, TRBD1, goes unchecked for lack of DNA. The CDR3 is 14 amino acids. Germline-derived CDR1 and CDR2 are DFQATT and SNEGSKA (reference sequence). The CDR3 sequence is CSALINRGGYGYTF.

J is TRBJ2-5 and V is TRBV20-1; the D call of TRBD2 rests on TCRdb alone, since no DNA is present to check it. The CDR3 runs 17 residues. The germline gives CDR1 DFQATT, CDR2 SNEGSKA (reference sequence). CDR3 sequence reads: CSARDPSTSGGQETQYF.

The chain combines TRBV12-3 or TRBV12-4 with TRBJ2-7; TCRdb's D call, TRBD1, is unchecked because there is no DNA. This CDR3 region has 14 residues. CDR3 protein: CASRRGQGNYEQYF.

The chain uses TRBV15 and TRBJ2-3; TCRdb reports TRBD1, a call that lacks DNA to check it against. The germline CDR1 and CDR2 sequences are LNHNV and YYDKDF (reference sequence). This CDR3 comprises 15 residues. This CDR3 is CATRSIGQPGDTQYF.

The chain employs TRBV5-1 and TRBJ2-1; checking the TCRdb D call of TRBD1 is not possible without DNA. Per the germline V gene, CDR1 is SGHRS and CDR2 is YFSETQ. The CDR3 sequence is 17 residues long. The CDR3 region is CASSLDRTSGQRNEQFF.

The chain is built from TRBV7-3 and TRBJ2-1; TCRdb indicates TRBD2, and absent DNA this call remains unverified. CDR1 SGHTA and CDR2 FQGTGA come from the germline V gene. The CDR3 contains 17 residues. The CDR3 protein is CASSPNPGTRIRGEQFF.

The chain combines TRBV5-1 with TRBJ2-5; TCRdb's D gene call, TRBD2, goes unchecked for lack of DNA. The CDR3 covers 19 residues. The germline V gene encodes CDR1 SGHRS and CDR2 YFSETQ. CDR3 in amino acids: CASSLRVLAGDLLQETQYF.

The chain joins TRBV3-1 to TRBJ1-1; TCRdb calls TRBD1, which cannot be checked without DNA. CDR1 is LGHDT, CDR2 YNNKEL, per germline (reference sequence). This CDR3 region has 16 residues. The CDR3 here is CASSQAGGETTVKAFF.

The chain links TRBV5-1 to TRBJ2-2. In germline, CDR1 is SGHRS, CDR2 YFSETQ. The CDR3 has 17 residues. CDR3 sequence reads: CASSLASVTLSTGELFF. The full variable domain, its missing parts supplied by reference TRBV5-1 and TRBJ2-2, is KAGVTQTPRYLIKTRGQQVTLSCSPISGHRSVSWYQQTPGQGLQFLFEYFSETQRNKGNFPGRFSGRQFSNSRSEMNVSTLELGDSALYLCASSLASVTLSTGELFFGEGSRLTVL.

The chain links TRBV20-1 to TRBJ2-3; TCRdb gives TRBD2 as the D gene, but with no DNA this cannot be confirmed. The V gene's germline CDR1 is DFQATT and CDR2 SNEGSKA (reference sequence). The CDR3 runs to 15 residues. Here the CDR3 reads CSASSGGPIPNTQYF.

The V gene is TRBV7-2, the J gene TRBJ2-1; TCRdb designates TRBD2, a call that cannot be tested without DNA. The CDR3 sequence is 16 residues long. Germline V CDR1 and CDR2: SGHTA, FQGNSA. CDR3 loop: CASSVSLAGGNNEQFF. The full variable domain, with the rest looked up from reference TRBV7-2 and TRBJ2-1, is GAGVSQSPSNKVTEKGKDVELRCDPISGHTALYWYRQSLGQGLEFLIYFQGNSAPDKSGLPSDRFSAERTGGSVSTLTIQRTQQEDSAVYLCASSVSLAGGNNEQFFGPGTRLTVL.

V is TRBV12-3 or TRBV12-4 and J is TRBJ1-3; absent DNA, TCRdb's TRBD1 call cannot be checked. The CDR3 has 13 amino acids. The CDR3 loop is CASSLTGVVAIYF.